What follows is one T cell receptor (beta chain) and its context. The antigen is undetermined. The data derive from a study of CD8 T cells in ankylosing spondylitis. Molecular-barcoded quantitative 5'-RACE produced these TCR beta libraries. TCRdb reprocessed the 5' RACE reads with MiXCR, giving one entry per CDR3 protein. The sample comprises 350,000 to 450,000 distinct CDR3 sequences, roughly 25% of which are singletons, and 0.89% rests with the top ten. Study-level points and caveats: Reports say disease-linked clones showed up significantly more in matched ankylosing spondylitis synovial fluid. Reports of some motif variants in reactive arthritis synovial fluid and blood predate this one. Ankylosing spondylitis blood seemed to carry a telltale TCR beta motif made of roughly 8 highly homologous variants.

Germline-derived CDR1 and CDR2 are SGHNT and YENEEA. This CDR3 comprises 16 residues. V was clipped by 2 bases and J by 2 bases; unmatched bases: 5. The V call is TRBV11-3, the J call TRBJ2-4; 8 nucleotides line up with TRBD2. Input material: blood, either unsorted or a sorted T cell fraction (not recorded which). The clonotype was recovered from a male donor with ankylosing spondylitis. The DNA of the CDR3 is TGTGCCAGCAGCTTAAGGAGCGGGAGATCCAAAAACATTCAGTACTTC. As protein: CASSLRSGRSKNIQYF.